The source of this T cell receptor beta chain is a study of post-analysis software for immune sequencing data. Study outcomes and limitations: Controls had lower frequencies than patients of about five TRBV segments, which included TRBV5-6, TRBV5-1 and TRBV20-1. Controls' normalized Chao1 diversity significantly exceeded that of multiple sclerosis patients. The authors found that F measure strongly co-clustered same-batch samples.

With regard to this clonotype: Its target is unknown.

Built from TCR beta cDNA, the libraries had unique molecular identifiers in them. There were roughly 0.95 to 10 million T cells, and about 500,000 cDNA molecules came from them. TCRdb reprocessed the PCR reads with MiXCR, giving one entry per CDR3 protein. The table records 750,000 to 900,000 distinct CDR3 sequences, under 60% of them present only once. Trimming removed 2 bases from V and 4 bases from J, with 9 bases in between. CDR3 length equals 14 residues. From germline, CDR1 is SGHAT and CDR2 FQNNGV. The sample comprised blood. This chain uses TRBV11-2 with TRBJ1-5, with D possibly TRBD1 on 5 matching bases. The receptor's source is a girl under 18 with multiple sclerosis. The CDR3 here is CASSLTSGNQPQHF. As DNA, the CDR3 is TGTGCCAGCAGCTTAACGTCAGGGAATCAGCCCCAGCATTTT.